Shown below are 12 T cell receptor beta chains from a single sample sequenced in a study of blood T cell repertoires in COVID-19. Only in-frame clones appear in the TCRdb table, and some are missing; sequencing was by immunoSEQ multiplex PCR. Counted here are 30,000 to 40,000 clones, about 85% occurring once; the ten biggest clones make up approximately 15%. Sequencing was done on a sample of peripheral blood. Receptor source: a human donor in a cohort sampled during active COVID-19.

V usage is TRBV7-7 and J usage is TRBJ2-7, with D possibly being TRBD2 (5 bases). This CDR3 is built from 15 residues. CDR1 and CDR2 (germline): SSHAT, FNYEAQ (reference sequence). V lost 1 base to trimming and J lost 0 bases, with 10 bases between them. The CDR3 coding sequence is TGTGCCAGCAGCTTAGGGACTTCGAGCTCCTACGAGCAGTACTTC. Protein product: CASSLGTSSSYEQYF. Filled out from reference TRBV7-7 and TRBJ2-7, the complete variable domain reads GAGVSQSPRYKVTKRGQDVTLRCDPISSHATLYWYQQALGQGPEFLTYFNYEAQPDKSGLPSDRFSAERPEGSISTLTIQRTEQRDSAMYRCASSLGTSSSYEQYFGPGTRLTVT.

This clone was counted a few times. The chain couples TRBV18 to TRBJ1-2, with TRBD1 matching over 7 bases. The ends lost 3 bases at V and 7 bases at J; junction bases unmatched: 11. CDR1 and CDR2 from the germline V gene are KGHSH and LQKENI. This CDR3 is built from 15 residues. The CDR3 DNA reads TGTGCCAGCTCACCTAATCCGGGACAGATGATTGGCTACACCTTC. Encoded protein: CASSPNPGQMIGYTF. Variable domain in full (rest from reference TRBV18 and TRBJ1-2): NAGVMQNPRHLVRRRGQEARLRCSPMKGHSHVYWYRQLPEEGLKFMVYLQKENIIDESGMPKERFSAEFPKEGPSILRIQQVVRGDSAAYFCASSPNPGQMIGYTFGSGTRLTVV.

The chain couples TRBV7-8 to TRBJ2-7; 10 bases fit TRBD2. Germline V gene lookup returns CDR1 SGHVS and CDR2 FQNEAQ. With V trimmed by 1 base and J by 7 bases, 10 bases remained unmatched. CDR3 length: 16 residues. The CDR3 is CASSLGLLAGAREQYF. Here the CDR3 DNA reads TGTGCCAGCAGCTTAGGTCTGCTAGCGGGGGCTCGGGAGCAGTACTTC.

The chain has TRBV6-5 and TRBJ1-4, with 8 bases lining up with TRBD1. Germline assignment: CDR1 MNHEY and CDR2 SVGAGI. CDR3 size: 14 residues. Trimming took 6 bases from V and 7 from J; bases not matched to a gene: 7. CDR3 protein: CASSSGQGSEKLFF. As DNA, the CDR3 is TGTGCCAGCAGCTCTGGACAGGGTTCTGAAAAACTGTTTTTT.

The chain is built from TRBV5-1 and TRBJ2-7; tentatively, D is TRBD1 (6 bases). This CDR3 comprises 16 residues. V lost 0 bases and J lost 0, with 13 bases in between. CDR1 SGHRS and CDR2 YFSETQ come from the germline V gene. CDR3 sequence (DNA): TGCGCCAGCAGCTTGGGAGGGACATGGAGCTCCTACGAGCAGTACTTC. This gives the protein CASSLGGTWSSYEQYF.

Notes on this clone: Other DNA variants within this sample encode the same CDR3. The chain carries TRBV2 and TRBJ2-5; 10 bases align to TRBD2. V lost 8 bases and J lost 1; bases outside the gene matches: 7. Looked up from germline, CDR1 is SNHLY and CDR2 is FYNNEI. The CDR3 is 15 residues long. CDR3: CASSLAGGGQETQYF. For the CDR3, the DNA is TGTGCCAGCTCCTTAGCGGGGGGCGGCCAAGAGACCCAGTACTTC.

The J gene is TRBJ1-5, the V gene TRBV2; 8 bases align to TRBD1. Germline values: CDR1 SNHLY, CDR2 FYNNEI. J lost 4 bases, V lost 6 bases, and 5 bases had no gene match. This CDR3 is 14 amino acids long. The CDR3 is CASSSDRANQPQHF. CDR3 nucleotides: TGTGCCAGCAGCTCGGACAGGGCGAATCAGCCCCAGCATTTT.

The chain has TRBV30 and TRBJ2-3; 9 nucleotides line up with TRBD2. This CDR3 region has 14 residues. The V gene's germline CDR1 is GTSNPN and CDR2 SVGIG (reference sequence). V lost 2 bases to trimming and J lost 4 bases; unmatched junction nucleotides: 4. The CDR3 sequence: CAWSCGGGADTQYF. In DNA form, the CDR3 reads TGTGCCTGGAGTTGCGGGGGGGGCGCAGATACGCAGTATTTT.

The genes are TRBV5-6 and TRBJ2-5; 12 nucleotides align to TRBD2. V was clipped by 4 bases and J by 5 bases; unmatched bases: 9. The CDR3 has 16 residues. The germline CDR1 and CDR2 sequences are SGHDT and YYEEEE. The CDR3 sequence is CASSPPPGLAGETQYF. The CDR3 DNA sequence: TGTGCCAGCAGCCCTCCTCCGGGACTAGCGGGCGAGACCCAGTACTTC.

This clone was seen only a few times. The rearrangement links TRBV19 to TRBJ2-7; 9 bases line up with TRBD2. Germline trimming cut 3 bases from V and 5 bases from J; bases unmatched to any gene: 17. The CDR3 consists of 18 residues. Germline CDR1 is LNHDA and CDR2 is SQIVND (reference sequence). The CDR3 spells CASSIPSGWRGGRDEQYF. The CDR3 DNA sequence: TGTGCCAGTAGTATCCCCTCGGGATGGCGGGGGGGCCGCGACGAGCAGTACTTC.

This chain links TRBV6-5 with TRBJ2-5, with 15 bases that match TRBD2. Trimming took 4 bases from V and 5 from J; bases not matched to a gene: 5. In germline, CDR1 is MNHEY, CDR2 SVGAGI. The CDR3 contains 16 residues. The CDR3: CASSWGLAGGGETQYF. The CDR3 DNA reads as TGTGCCAGCAGTTGGGGACTAGCGGGGGGAGGTGAGACCCAGTACTTC.

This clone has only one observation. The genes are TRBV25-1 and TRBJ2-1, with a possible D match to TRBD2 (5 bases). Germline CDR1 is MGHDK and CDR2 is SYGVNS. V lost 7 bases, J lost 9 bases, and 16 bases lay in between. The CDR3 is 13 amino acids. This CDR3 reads CASTPPLRGEQFF. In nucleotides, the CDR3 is TGTGCCAGCACCCCTCCCCTACGGGGTGAGCAGTTCTTC. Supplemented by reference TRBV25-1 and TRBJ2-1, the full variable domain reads EADIYQTPRYLVIGTGKKITLECSQTMGHDKMYWYQQDPGMELHLIHYSYGVNSTEKGDLSSESTVSRIRTEHFPLTLESARPSHTSQYLCASTPPLRGEQFFGPGTRLTVL.